This is a list of T cell receptor beta chains from one sample in a study of blood T cells in healthy people across ages. From the 5' RACE reads, TCRdb called clonotypes with MiXCR, one entry per CDR3 protein. This sample has fewer than 2,000,000 distinct CDR3 sequences, with approximately 32% found just once. The sequencing sample was made of blood. All receptors come from a woman in her 30s in good health. The conserved cysteine and the conserved F or W are not part of the CDR3 here. The order of the fields is CDR3 length, J gene, V gene, CDR3 protein.

len: 11
j_gene: TRBJ1-2
v_gene: TRBV27
CDR3aa: ASSLRGHYGYT

len: 15
j_gene: TRBJ1-2
v_gene: TRBV4-2
CDR3aa: ASSQEGSRGHNYGYT

len: 13
j_gene: TRBJ2-7
v_gene: TRBV27
CDR3aa: ASSLYLQGTYEQY

len: 12
j_gene: TRBJ1-1
v_gene: TRBV25-1
CDR3aa: ASSTMGRNTEAF

len: 10
j_gene: TRBJ2-7
v_gene: TRBV20-1
CDR3aa: SAREDIYEQY

len: 9
j_gene: TRBJ2-1
v_gene: TRBV29-1
CDR3aa: SVFKVNEQF

len: 11
j_gene: TRBJ1-2
v_gene: TRBV27
CDR3aa: ASRGTGGAGYT

len: 11
j_gene: TRBJ2-7
v_gene: TRBV20-1
CDR3aa: SARMAGDYEQY

len: 14
j_gene: TRBJ1-2
v_gene: TRBV21-1
CDR3aa: ASSKPALEGSNGYT

len: 11
j_gene: TRBJ2-5
v_gene: TRBV27
CDR3aa: ATYGFSQETQY

len: 13
j_gene: TRBJ2-3
v_gene: TRBV3-1
CDR3aa: ASSQEPPGTDTQY

len: 16
j_gene: TRBJ1-2
v_gene: TRBV5-1
CDR3aa: ASSASKDRLGFNYGYT

len: 13
j_gene: TRBJ2-3
v_gene: TRBV5-1
CDR3aa: ASSLTTGTTDTQY

len: 11
j_gene: TRBJ1-2
v_gene: TRBV5-1
CDR3aa: ASTSAGNYGYT

len: 13
j_gene: TRBJ2-7
v_gene: TRBV27
CDR3aa: ASRRSGRSSYEQY

len: 13
j_gene: TRBJ1-2
v_gene: TRBV3-1
CDR3aa: ASSTSGQGGSGYT

len: 13
j_gene: TRBJ1-2
v_gene: TRBV6-5
CDR3aa: ARGARQGEYYGYT

len: 14
j_gene: TRBJ2-1
v_gene: TRBV18
CDR3aa: ASSPRDGGSYNEQF

len: 9
j_gene: TRBJ2-5
v_gene: TRBV12-3/TRBV12-4
CDR3aa: ASSPREEQY

len: 9
j_gene: TRBJ2-5
v_gene: TRBV6-2/TRBV6-3
CDR3aa: ASRTTVKQY

len: 12
j_gene: TRBJ1-2
v_gene: TRBV3-1
CDR3aa: ASNQDRGLGGYT